The table lists the clone carrying this T cell receptor beta chain with a few counts. This entry belongs to a study of human T cells and chemical hapten exposure. Time point in this sample: pre-sensitization, week 0. The treatment was: therapeutic diphenylcyclopropenone sensitization with weekly scalp DPC. Whole blood that had not been fractionated was the source of extracted total RNA. The CDR3 length is 16 residues. V was pared by 1 base and J by 13 bases, with 9 bases of the junction left unmatched. Germline V gives CDR1 LGHNA, CDR2 YSLEER. TCRdb reprocessed the RACE reads with MiXCR, giving one entry per CDR3 protein. The sample has about 93,000 distinct CDR3 sequences; about 8% are singletons.

The chain carries TRBV4-3 and TRBJ2-1, with 14 bases identical to TRBD2. This TCR came from a man aged 40-49 years with alopecia areata. Some clones in this sample may be carry-over from other donors' samples. Material: whole blood, obtained in connection with sensitization to the hapten diphenylcyclopropenone (DPC). CDR3 sequence reads: CASSQAPGTSGSVQFF. As DNA, the CDR3 is TGCGCCAGCAGCCAAGCCCCCGGGACTAGCGGGAGTGTCCAGTTCTTC.